One sample yielded the 15 T cell receptor beta chains listed below, sequenced in a study of blood T cell repertoires in COVID-19. TCRdb keeps only in-frame clones here, not all; method: immunoSEQ multiplex PCR. Counted here are some 79,000 clones, around nine tenths occurring once; the ten biggest clones make up approximately 15%. What was sequenced was peripheral blood. The receptors shown here come from a man aged 70 or older with active or convalescent COVID-19.

In DNA form, the CDR3 reads TGTGCCAGCTCACCTCGATCTAGCGGGAGATCGACAGATACGCAGTATTTT. The encoded protein is CASSPRSSGRSTDTQYF. V gene TRBV18 combines with J gene TRBJ2-3; 10 bases line up with TRBD2. The CDR3 contains 17 residues. The ends lost 3 bases at V and 3 bases at J; junction bases unmatched: 9. Germline V gene sequence: CDR1 KGHSH, CDR2 LQKENI.

The chain has TRBV28 and TRBJ1-2, with 7 bases matching TRBD1. Trimming removed 2 bases from V and 5 bases from J; junction bases left unmatched: 8. CDR1 and CDR2 (germline): MDHEN, SYDVKM. The length of the CDR3 is 15 residues. The CDR3 loop reads CASSLTGQTVYGYTF. The DNA of the CDR3 is TGTGCCAGCAGTTTAACGGGACAGACAGTATATGGCTACACCTTC.

A single count supports this clone. The chain is built from TRBV11-1 and TRBJ2-4; 13 bases are shared with TRBD2. J lost 8 bases, V lost 6 bases, and 10 bases had no gene match. In germline, CDR1 is SGHAT, CDR2 FQDESV (reference sequence). This CDR3 region has 16 residues. CDR3 loop: CASSPRLAGGADIQYF. As DNA, the CDR3 is TGTGCCAGCAGTCCTAGACTAGCGGGAGGTGCGGACATTCAGTACTTC.

The DNA of the CDR3 is TGTGCCAGCAGGCCAGACAGGGGGTATAGCAATCAGCCCCAGCATTTT. The encoded protein is CASRPDRGYSNQPQHF. The gene calls are TRBV28 and TRBJ1-5; 9 nucleotides match TRBD1. Germline assignment: CDR1 MDHEN and CDR2 SYDVKM. The junction had 6 bases not matched to a gene; V was cut back by 6 bases and J by 0 bases. The CDR3 has 16 residues.

The genes are TRBV7-6 and TRBJ2-3, with 7 bases matching TRBD1. This CDR3 is built from 16 residues. V dropped 5 bases and J dropped 3; count of bases not matched to a gene: 11. From germline, CDR1 is SGHVS and CDR2 FNYEAQ. The CDR3 DNA is TGTGCCAGCAGCCCCCAGGGCAGGGGGTTAACAGATACGCAGTATTTT. This encodes CASSPQGRGLTDTQYF.

This clone came up a few times. The chain joins TRBV28 to TRBJ1-5; 7 bases are shared with TRBD1. The ends lost 6 bases at V and 1 base at J; junction bases unmatched: 33. The CDR3 is 24 amino acids. Per the germline V gene, CDR1 is MDHEN and CDR2 is SYDVKM. This chain's CDR3 is CASSYLWGQSYGLNNRGSNQPQHF. Written as DNA, the CDR3 is TGTGCCAGCAGCTATTTATGGGGCCAATCGTATGGGCTCAATAACAGGGGAAGCAATCAGCCCCAGCATTTT.

V gene TRBV28 combines with J gene TRBJ1-2; 11 bases line up with TRBD1. Germline lookup yields CDR1 MDHEN and CDR2 SYDVKM. Trimming removed 4 bases from V and 8 bases from J; junction bases left unmatched: 3. The CDR3 totals 13 residues. The DNA for the CDR3 is TGTGCCAGCAGTTCGGGACAGGGGGTGGGCTACACCTTC. Its translation: CASSSGQGVGYTF.

The V call is TRBV6-2 or TRBV6-3, the J call TRBJ2-5; 7 bases are shared with TRBD2. This CDR3 spans 15 amino acids. Germline CDR1 MNHEY, CDR2 SVGEGT. V lost 3 bases and J lost 4; bases outside the gene matches: 8. The CDR3: CASSYGTTYRETQYF. In nucleotides, the CDR3 is TGTGCCAGCAGTTATGGGACTACCTACCGAGAGACCCAGTACTTC.

CDR3 loop: CASSEIAGGHGYTF. The DNA for the CDR3 is TGTGCCAGCAGTGAGATTGCGGGGGGACATGGCTACACCTTC. This chain uses TRBV6-1 with TRBJ1-2; TRBD1 might be the D (5 bases). Germline lookup yields CDR1 MNHNS and CDR2 SASEGT. This CDR3 is 14 amino acids long. V dropped 3 bases and J dropped 6 bases, with 14 bases sitting between them.

The chain carries TRBV5-1 and TRBJ1-1; D unclear. The V end lost 4 bases, the J end lost 12 bases, and 25 bases lay between the germline ends. Germline V lookup: CDR1 SGHRS, CDR2 YFSETQ. This CDR3 is 15 amino acids long. The CDR3 loop is CASSRESTTFYQSFF. The DNA of the CDR3 is TGCGCCAGCAGCCGGGAAAGTACGACATTCTACCAGTCTTTCTTT. Full variable domain (missing parts from reference TRBV5-1 and TRBJ1-1): KAGVTQTPRYLIKTRGQQVTLSCSPISGHRSVSWYQQTPGQGLQFLFEYFSETQRNKGNFPGRFSGRQFSNSRSEMNVSTLELGDSALYLCASSRESTTFYQSFFGQGTRLTVV.

The CDR3 spells CASNPTGGEDTQYF. The CDR3 DNA reads TGTGCCAGCAACCCGACAGGGGGTGAAGATACGCAGTATTTT. The rearrangement links TRBV9 to TRBJ2-3, with TRBD1 identical over 9 bases. V was pared by 6 bases and J by 5 bases, with 7 bases of the junction left unmatched. Germline assignment: CDR1 SGDLS and CDR2 YYNGEE. The length of the CDR3 is 14 residues.

This clone occurred a few times. The chain has TRBV29-1 and TRBJ1-4, with D perhaps matching TRBD1 (5 bases). Germline CDR1 is SQVTM and CDR2 is ANQGSEA. The CDR3 runs to 12 residues. The V and J ends lost 7 bases and 5 bases respectively, with 11 bases between them. The CDR3 is CSAGRTNEKLFF. The CDR3 DNA sequence: TGCAGCGCCGGAAGGACAAATGAAAAACTGTTTTTT.

The gene calls are TRBV18 and TRBJ2-1, with 9 nucleotides matching TRBD2. The germline CDR1 and CDR2 sequences are KGHSH and LQKENI. This CDR3 has 16 residues. Losses at the gene ends were 4 bases for V and 4 bases for J; bases not matched to a gene: 8. The CDR3 reads CASSQASGMNYNEQFF. Here the CDR3 DNA reads TGTGCCAGCTCACAAGCTAGCGGGATGAATTACAATGAGCAGTTCTTC.

The chain carries TRBV7-3 and TRBJ2-3; D remains ambiguous. The V and J ends lost 2 bases and 1 base respectively, with 10 bases between them. The CDR3 sequence is 15 residues long. Germline loops: CDR1 SGHTA, CDR2 FQGTGA. CDR3 DNA: TGTGCCAGCAGCTTATCAGGCTACCGCACAGATACGCAGTATTTT. It encodes CASSLSGYRTDTQYF.

V usage is TRBV18 and J usage is TRBJ2-7; 7 nucleotides align to TRBD1. Germline CDR1 KGHSH, CDR2 LQKENI. The CDR3 consists of 14 residues. Trimming cost V 3 bases and J 0 bases; bases outside gene matches: 2. CDR3 nucleotides: TGTGCCAGCTCACCCGGGACAGTCTCCTACGAGCAGTACTTC. It codes for CASSPGTVSYEQYF. The entire variable domain, with the rest obtained from reference TRBV18 and TRBJ2-7, is as follows: NAGVMQNPRHLVRRRGQEARLRCSPMKGHSHVYWYRQLPEEGLKFMVYLQKENIIDESGMPKERFSAEFPKEGPSILRIQQVVRGDSAAYFCASSPGTVSYEQYFGPGTRLTVT.